A single sample is the source of the 10 T cell receptor beta chains below, sequenced in a study of T cell responses to AZD1222 COVID-19 vaccine. The data were produced by immunoSEQ multiplex PCR, yet TCRdb's version contains in-frame clones alone and is incomplete. The repertoire consists of 130,000 to 150,000 clones, with more than 85% occurring once and the leading ten covering approximately 12%. The sample was peripheral blood, taken after recovery from COVID-19. The receptor set was obtained from an adult who had recovered from COVID-19.

The chain is built from TRBV2 and TRBJ1-4; 10 bases match TRBD1. Germline lookup yields CDR1 SNHLY and CDR2 FYNNEI. The J segment lost 5 bases and the V segment lost 6 bases, leaving 6 bases of the junction unmatched. CDR3 length: 15 residues. CDR3 residues: CASRIDRGRNEKLFF. CDR3 sequence (DNA): TGTGCCAGCAGAATTGACAGGGGGCGGAATGAAAAACTGTTTTTT.

This CDR3 is CAISGGNYNEQFF. CDR3 nucleotide sequence: TGTGCCATCAGTGGGGGGAACTACAATGAGCAGTTCTTC. The genes are TRBV10-3 and TRBJ2-1; D tentatively fits TRBD1 or TRBD2 (5 bases each). Looked up from germline, CDR1 is ENHRY and CDR2 is SYGVKD. This CDR3 contains 13 residues. V was pared by 4 bases and J by 3 bases, with 7 bases between.

This clone was seen once. This chain joins TRBV2 and TRBJ1-1, with a possible D match to TRBD1 (6 bases). This CDR3 contains 19 residues. Trimming took off 1 base at V and 0 bases at J, with 21 bases between the two ends. Germline loops: CDR1 SNHLY, CDR2 FYNNEI. Here the CDR3 DNA reads TGTGCCAGCAGTGAAGAGGCAGCTTTTAACGGGGGCATGAACACTGAAGCTTTCTTT. Its translation: CASSEEAAFNGGMNTEAFF.

The chain links TRBV13 to TRBJ1-4; perhaps TRBD1 as D (6 bases). The CDR3 is made up of 14 amino acids. The V gene lost 5 bases and the J gene lost 5 bases, with 12 bases spanning the gap. CDR1 and CDR2 (germline): PRHDT, FYEKMQ (reference sequence). The CDR3 reads CASSTRGKNEKLFF. As DNA, the CDR3 is TGTGCCAGCAGCACCAGGGGAAAAAATGAAAAACTGTTTTTT.

DNA for the CDR3: TGTGCCAGCAGTGAAACGGCTGGAAACACCATATATTTT. Its translation: CASSETAGNTIYF. The rearrangement links TRBV6-1 to TRBJ1-3; D remains unclear. The germline V gene encodes CDR1 MNHNS and CDR2 SASEGT. Trimming left V 2 bases short and J 2 bases short, with 4 bases between. CDR3 length: 13 amino acids.

The chain has TRBV2 and TRBJ1-6, with 7 bases matching TRBD1. Germline values: CDR1 SNHLY, CDR2 FYNNEI. The V gene end was trimmed by 11 bases and the J gene end by 4 bases; junction bases not matched to a gene: 11. This CDR3 is built from 15 residues. The CDR3 protein is CAGKKGTDYNSPLHF. The CDR3 DNA sequence: TGTGCCGGAAAAAAGGGGACAGATTATAATTCACCCCTCCACTTT.

The chain uses TRBV2 and TRBJ1-2; TRBD1 matches 8 bases. The CDR3 runs 15 residues. J was trimmed by 4 bases and V by 5 bases; bases with no gene match: 9. Germline lookup yields CDR1 SNHLY and CDR2 FYNNEI. The CDR3 spells CASSPSGQDSYGYTF. The CDR3, as DNA: TGTGCCAGCAGTCCCTCGGGACAGGACTCCTATGGCTACACCTTC.

The chain joins TRBV28 to TRBJ2-5; D is possibly TRBD1 (6 bases). V lost 6 bases and J 2 bases, leaving 10 bases between the germline ends. Germline V CDR1 and CDR2: MDHEN, SYDVKM. The CDR3 has 13 amino acids. CDR3 nucleotide sequence: TGTGCCAGCAGCACAGGGAGACAAGAGACCCAGTACTTC. This codes for CASSTGRQETQYF.

The V call is TRBV5-6, the J call TRBJ2-2; TRBD1 aligns across 9 bases. Losses at the gene ends were 2 bases for V and 4 bases for J; bases not matched to a gene: 6. The germline gives CDR1 SGHDT, CDR2 YYEEEE. The length of the CDR3 is 16 residues. CDR3 nucleotide sequence: TGTGCCAGCAGCTTCCGGGACAGGGTTGCCACCGGGGAGCTGTTTTTT. Its protein is CASSFRDRVATGELFF.

The chain joins TRBV6-5 to TRBJ1-2; TRBD1 might be the D (5 bases). The CDR3 runs 15 residues. CDR1 and CDR2 from the germline V gene are MNHEY and SVGAGI. V lost 4 bases and J lost 1, with 13 bases in between. The CDR3 spells CASSLVGGSNYGYTF. DNA of the CDR3: TGTGCCAGCAGTTTGGTGGGGGGGAGTAACTATGGCTACACCTTC.